A single sample is the source of the 32 T cell receptor beta chains below, sequenced in a study of T cells after yellow fever vaccination. TCRdb re-called the 5' RACE reads through MiXCR, storing one row per CDR3 protein. The sample records approximately 510,000 distinct CDR3 sequences, about a fifth being singletons. This material consisted of PBMCs, taken roughly 23 days after the first yellow fever vaccination. The origin of the receptors is a man between 18 and 35 years old who received the YFV17D yellow fever vaccine.

V gene TRBV7-9 combines with J gene TRBJ1-4; TRBD1 matches 9 bases. CDR1 is SEHNR and CDR2 is FQNEAQ in the germline V gene (reference sequence). V lost 3 bases, J lost 3 bases, and 8 bases stayed unmatched. The CDR3 is 17 residues long. The CDR3 bases are TGTGCCAGCAGCTTCGGACAGGGGCGAGGGTCTAATGAAAAACTGTTTTTT. This encodes CASSFGQGRGSNEKLFF.

V and J are TRBV6-1 and TRBJ2-3; no clear D gene. The germline V and J ends were trimmed by 4 bases and 1 base, with 21 bases remaining between them. From germline, CDR1 is MNHNS and CDR2 SASEGT. There are 18 residues in the CDR3. The CDR3 nucleotides read TGTGCCAGCAGTGCCTACTTTCCTTCTCCCACGGGCACAGATACGCAGTATTTT. It specifies CASSAYFPSPTGTDTQYF.

This clonotype has a handful of counts. The CDR3 nucleotides are TGTGCCAGCAGCGTAGGAAGCCGGGCCGAGCAGTACGTC. Protein sequence: CASSVGSRAEQYV. V is TRBV9 and J is TRBJ2-7; D unclear. The CDR3 runs 13 residues. V lost 0 bases and J 6 bases, leaving 10 bases between the germline ends. Germline CDR1 reads SGDLS; CDR2 reads YYNGEE.

The chain combines TRBV2 with TRBJ2-7; 10 nucleotides match TRBD1. The CDR3 runs to 18 residues. The germline gives CDR1 SNHLY, CDR2 FYNNEI. CDR3 bases: TGTGCCTGCAGTTTAATCCCGGGACAGGGGCCGAGCTCCTACGAGCAGTACGTC. It specifies CACSLIPGQGPSSYEQYV.

V usage is TRBV7-8 and J usage is TRBJ2-3; 8 nucleotides line up with TRBD2. There are 16 residues in the CDR3. From germline, CDR1 is SGHVS and CDR2 FQNEAQ. Trimming at V came to 5 bases and at J to 6 bases, leaving 13 bases not matched to a gene. The CDR3 loop is CASSIGLAPGLDTQYF. The CDR3 DNA reads TGTGCCAGCAGCATTGGACTAGCCCCGGGGCTGGATACGCAGTATTTT. Full variable domain (remainder filled in from reference TRBV7-8 and TRBJ2-3): GAGVSQSPRYKVAKRGQDVALRCDPISGHVSLFWYQQALGQGPEFLTYFQNEAQLDKSGLPSDRFFAERPEGSVSTLKIQRTQQEDSAVYLCASSIGLAPGLDTQYFGPGTRLTVL.

This clonotype was recorded a few times. This rearrangement joins TRBV7-3 to TRBJ2-3; D unresolved. The CDR3 has 11 amino acids. The ends were cut back, 5 bases at V and 4 bases at J, with 4 bases in the middle. Germline V lookup: CDR1 SGHTA, CDR2 FQGTGA. The CDR3 coding sequence is TGTGCCAGCAGCGTTTCAGATACGCAGTATTTT. It encodes CASSVSDTQYF.

The chain uses TRBV7-9 and TRBJ2-1; 13 bases are shared with TRBD2. V trimming: 6 bases; J trimming: 10 bases; junction bases outside the gene matches: 9. Looked up from germline, CDR1 is SEHNR and CDR2 is FQNEAQ (reference sequence). CDR3 length: 15 amino acids. The CDR3 coding sequence is TGTGCCAGCAGACCTCCGGGACTAGCGGGGCGGGAGCAGTTCTTC. The encoded protein is CASRPPGLAGREQFF.

This clonotype showed up just a few times. The chain recombines TRBV6-2 or TRBV6-3 with TRBJ1-5; possible D gene TRBD1, 5 bases. Looked up from germline, CDR1 is MNHEY and CDR2 is SVGEGT. The CDR3 spans 13 residues. Trimming removed 2 bases from V and 7 bases from J, with 9 bases in between. This chain's CDR3 is CASSYEGKQPQHF. For the CDR3, the DNA is TGTGCCAGCAGTTACGAGGGGAAACAGCCCCAGCATTTT.

This clonotype was recorded many times. CDR3 sequence (DNA): TGCGCCAGCAGCTTGGACAGCAAAAATGAAAAACTGTTTTTT. This sequence encodes CASSLDSKNEKLFF. This rearrangement joins TRBV5-1 to TRBJ1-4; no clear D gene. The CDR3 runs to 14 residues. Germline V gene sequence: CDR1 SGHRS, CDR2 YFSETQ. V was clipped by 0 bases and J by 5 bases, with 8 bases between them.

The chain links TRBV6-2 or TRBV6-3 to TRBJ2-7, with D possibly called TRBD1 or TRBD2 (5 bases each). This CDR3 is 15 amino acids long. Deletions cut 6 bases from V and 5 bases from J, with 20 bases between. Germline V gene lookup returns CDR1 MNHEY and CDR2 SVGEGT. The CDR3 is CASSYGASRAHEQYV. CDR3 in DNA: TGTGCCAGCAGCTACGGGGCCAGCAGGGCCCACGAGCAGTACGTC.

This clonotype was seen a handful of times. V and J are TRBV7-9 and TRBJ2-7, with D possibly being TRBD1 or TRBD2 (5 bases each). Germline V gene data show CDR1 as SEHNR and CDR2 as FQNEAQ (reference sequence). The CDR3 runs to 13 residues. Deletions cut 10 bases from V and 2 bases from J, with 15 bases between. This CDR3 reads CAITGGNTYEQYV. As DNA, the CDR3 is TGTGCCATCACAGGAGGTAACACCTACGAGCAGTACGTC.

This clonotype was observed a handful of times. The V gene is TRBV6-1, the J gene TRBJ1-1, with D maybe TRBD1 (5 bases). The germline gives CDR1 MNHNS, CDR2 SASEGT. V lost 2 bases to trimming and J lost 10 bases, with 14 bases between them. The CDR3 consists of 13 residues. The CDR3 is CASSEPLGRGAFF. The CDR3 DNA reads TGTGCCAGCAGTGAACCGCTGGGGCGAGGAGCTTTCTTT.

This sequence joins TRBV10-3 and TRBJ2-1; a possible D gene is TRBD1 (6 bases). The CDR3 consists of 14 residues. The ends were cut back, 7 bases at V and 2 bases at J, with 12 bases in the middle. The germline CDR1 and CDR2 sequences are ENHRY and SYGVKD. CDR3 sequence (DNA): TGTGCCATCAAGTGGCAGGGGCCCTACAATGAGCAGTTCTTC. Its protein product is CAIKWQGPYNEQFF.

This clonotype was seen only a few times. The V call is TRBV7-9, the J call TRBJ2-7; the D is unclear. Trimming cost V 5 bases and J 0 bases, with 8 bases left between them. Germline V gives CDR1 SEHNR, CDR2 FQNEAQ (reference sequence). CDR3 length: 13 amino acids. Written as DNA, the CDR3 is TGTGCCAGCAGCGAAGGTGGCTCCTACGAGCAGTACGTC. As protein: CASSEGGSYEQYV.

This chain uses TRBV3-1 with TRBJ1-3; tentatively, D is TRBD1 (5 bases). V was pared by 4 bases and J by 4 bases, with 14 bases between. CDR3 size: 15 residues. The germline V gene encodes CDR1 LGHDT and CDR2 YNNKEL (reference sequence). CDR3 protein: CASSLPQGSGNTIYF. The CDR3 nucleotides are TGTGCCAGCAGCCTGCCTCAGGGTTCAGGAAACACCATATATTTT.

This clonotype has a handful of counts. The V call is TRBV25-1, the J call TRBJ2-5; TRBD1 is a possible D gene (6 bases). V was trimmed by 7 bases and J by 7 bases, leaving 10 bases between them. This CDR3 comprises 11 residues. Looked up from germline, CDR1 is MGHDK and CDR2 is SYGVNS. The CDR3 spells CASTKGGTQYF. CDR3 coding DNA: TGTGCCAGCACAAAAGGGGGGACCCAGTACTTC.

This clonotype was detected only a few times. This chain connects TRBV7-9 to TRBJ1-4; TRBD1 matches 8 bases. V was clipped by 5 bases and J by 8 bases; unmatched bases: 10. There are 15 residues in the CDR3. Germline-derived CDR1 and CDR2 are SEHNR and FQNEAQ (reference sequence). CDR3 loop: CASSASGGRGEKLFF. In DNA, the CDR3 is TGTGCCAGCAGCGCCTCAGGGGGCCGAGGAGAAAAACTGTTTTTT.

The rearrangement links TRBV6-1 to TRBJ1-2; no definite D call. Germline V gene lookup returns CDR1 MNHNS and CDR2 SASEGT. This CDR3 contains 14 residues. Trimming took off 6 bases at V and 0 bases at J, with 11 bases between the two ends. CDR3 amino acids: CASSARKANYGYTF. The CDR3 DNA sequence: TGTGCCAGCAGCGCGAGGAAAGCTAACTATGGCTACACCTTC.

The chain combines TRBV2 with TRBJ2-3; 7 bases are a match to TRBD1. The V and J ends lost 5 bases and 6 bases, in that order; junction bases with no gene match: 8. This CDR3 region has 14 residues. Germline CDR1 is SNHLY and CDR2 is FYNNEI. CDR3 sequence: CASSYQTGSDTQYF. CDR3 coding DNA: TGTGCCAGCAGTTACCAGACAGGGTCGGATACGCAGTATTTT.

V gene TRBV9 combines with J gene TRBJ1-2; 7 bases are a match to TRBD1. The germline gives CDR1 SGDLS, CDR2 YYNGEE. The CDR3 totals 14 residues. Unmatched junction bases numbered 7, after V lost 3 bases and J lost 5 bases. As DNA, the CDR3 is TGTGCCAGCAGCGAAAACCCAGGGGGGTATGGCTACACCTTC. It is translated as CASSENPGGYGYTF.

This clonotype was found a few times. The genes are TRBV5-4 and TRBJ1-1; possibly TRBD1 for D (5 bases). The CDR3 is 15 residues long. Germline lookup yields CDR1 SGHNT and CDR2 YYREEE (reference sequence). The ends were cut back, 4 bases at V and 0 bases at J, with 13 bases in the middle. The CDR3 region is CASSRGQELNTEAFF. In nucleotides, the CDR3 is TGTGCCAGCAGCCGGGGCCAGGAGTTGAACACTGAAGCTTTCTTT.

The chain is built from TRBV18 and TRBJ2-7, with TRBD1 identical over 7 bases. CDR1 is KGHSH, CDR2 LQKENI, per germline. The V and J ends lost 6 bases and 5 bases, in that order; junction bases with no gene match: 7. This CDR3 is 13 amino acids long. DNA of the CDR3: TGTGCCAGCTCCCAAAACAGGGGAGACGAGCAGTACGTC. Protein product: CASSQNRGDEQYV.

V gene TRBV28 combines with J gene TRBJ1-5, with D unclear. The CDR3 has 14 residues. CDR1 is MDHEN and CDR2 is SYDVKM in the germline V gene. Trimming removed 5 bases from V and 5 bases from J, with 13 bases in between. This CDR3 is CASSINSADQPQHF. CDR3 DNA sequence: TGTGCCAGCAGTATAAATAGCGCTGATCAGCCCCAGCATTTT.

This clonotype was counted a single time. The chain has TRBV7-9 and TRBJ1-2; D possibly corresponds to TRBD1 (5 bases). The CDR3 spans 13 residues. V dropped 7 bases and J dropped 5 bases, with 14 bases sitting between them. From germline, CDR1 is SEHNR and CDR2 FQNEAQ (reference sequence). The CDR3 DNA reads as TGTGCCAGCAACTCCGGGACTTCGTATGGCTACACCTTC. This encodes CASNSGTSYGYTF. Drawing the rest from reference TRBV7-9 and TRBJ1-2, the complete variable domain is DTGVSQNPRHKITKRGQNVTFRCDPISEHNRLYWYRQTLGQGPEFLTYFQNEAQLEKSRLLSDRFSAERPKGSFSTLEIQRTEQGDSAMYLCASNSGTSYGYTFGSGTRLTVV.

This sequence joins TRBV20-1 and TRBJ2-3; D assignment may be TRBD1 or TRBD2 (5 bases each). This CDR3 is 14 amino acids long. Germline V lookup: CDR1 DFQATT, CDR2 SNEGSKA (reference sequence). Trimming took 6 bases from V and 0 from J, leaving 13 bases between them. The CDR3 DNA sequence: TGCAGTGCCCGCCGGGACCCAAGCACAGATACGCAGTATTTT. It translates to CSARRDPSTDTQYF.

The rearrangement joins TRBV14 to TRBJ2-1; D gene uncertain. With 0 bases removed from V and 7 bases from J, the gap between germline ends came to 10 bases. The CDR3 spans 14 residues. Germline V gene lookup returns CDR1 SGHDN and CDR2 FVKESK. CDR3 amino acids: CASSQDISLNEQFF. Here the CDR3 DNA reads TGTGCCAGCAGCCAAGATATCAGCCTAAATGAGCAGTTCTTC.

This rearrangement joins TRBV7-2 to TRBJ2-4; 7 bases agree with TRBD1. V lost 2 bases, J lost 8 bases, and 3 bases stayed unmatched. The germline gives CDR1 SGHTA, CDR2 FQGNSA. This CDR3 has 13 residues. The CDR3 loop is CASSLKTGDIQYF. For the CDR3, the DNA is TGTGCCAGCAGCTTAAAAACAGGGGACATTCAGTACTTC.

The genes are TRBV9 and TRBJ2-3; 8 nucleotides agree with TRBD2. Trimming took 0 bases from V and 1 from J; bases not matched to a gene: 4. The CDR3 is 16 residues long. Germline assignment: CDR1 SGDLS and CDR2 YYNGEE. The CDR3 sequence is CASSVAGGPGTDTQYF. The CDR3 DNA is TGTGCCAGCAGCGTAGCGGGGGGGCCTGGCACAGATACGCAGTATTTT.

This clonotype has only a few counts. The V call is TRBV6-1, the J call TRBJ2-7; D is unclear. From germline, CDR1 is MNHNS and CDR2 SASEGT. V lost 10 bases, J lost 3 bases, and 7 bases lay in between. This CDR3 spans 10 amino acids. CDR3 residues: CATLYYEQYF. CDR3 DNA sequence: TGTGCCACCCTATACTACGAGCAGTACTTC.

This rearrangement joins TRBV4-3 to TRBJ1-6; unclear D gene. This CDR3 comprises 14 residues. The V end lost 3 bases, the J end lost 7 bases, and 10 bases lay between the germline ends. The germline CDR1 and CDR2 sequences are LGHNA and YSLEER. For the CDR3, the DNA is TGCGCCAGCAGCCAGGCACTGTTCAATTCACCCCTCCACTTT. Translated: CASSQALFNSPLHF.

The chain couples TRBV29-1 to TRBJ2-5, with D perhaps matching TRBD1 (5 bases). The V end was cut by 5 bases, the J end by 7 bases, with 17 bases between. The CDR3 runs 13 residues. CDR1 and CDR2 from the germline V gene are SQVTM and ANQGSEA. CDR3 nucleotides: TGCAGCGTTTCGACAGTTTTGATCGGGACCCAGTACTTC. Translating gives CSVSTVLIGTQYF.

This clonotype has just a few counts. The chain employs TRBV5-1 and TRBJ1-1; a possible D gene is TRBD1 (5 bases). In germline, CDR1 is SGHRS, CDR2 YFSETQ. CDR3 size: 14 residues. V dropped 4 bases and J dropped 1 base, with 11 bases sitting between them. The CDR3 DNA sequence: TGCGCCAGCAGCGACAGCGCCGCGAACACTGAAGCTTTCTTT. Protein: CASSDSAANTEAFF.